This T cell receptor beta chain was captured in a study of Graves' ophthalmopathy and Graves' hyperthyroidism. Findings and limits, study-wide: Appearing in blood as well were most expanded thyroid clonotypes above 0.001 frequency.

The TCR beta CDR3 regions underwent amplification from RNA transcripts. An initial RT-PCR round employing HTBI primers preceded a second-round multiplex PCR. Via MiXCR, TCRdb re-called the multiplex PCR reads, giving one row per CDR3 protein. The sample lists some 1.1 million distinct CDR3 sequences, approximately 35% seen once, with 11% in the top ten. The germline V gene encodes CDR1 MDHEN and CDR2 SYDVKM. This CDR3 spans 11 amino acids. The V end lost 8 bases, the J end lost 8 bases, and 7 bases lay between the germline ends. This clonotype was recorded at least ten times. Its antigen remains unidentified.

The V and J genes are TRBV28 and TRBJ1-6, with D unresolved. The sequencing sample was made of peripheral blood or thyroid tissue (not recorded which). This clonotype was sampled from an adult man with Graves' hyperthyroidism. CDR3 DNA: TGTGCCAGCCGTATGGATTCACCCCTCCACTTT. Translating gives CASRMDSPLHF.